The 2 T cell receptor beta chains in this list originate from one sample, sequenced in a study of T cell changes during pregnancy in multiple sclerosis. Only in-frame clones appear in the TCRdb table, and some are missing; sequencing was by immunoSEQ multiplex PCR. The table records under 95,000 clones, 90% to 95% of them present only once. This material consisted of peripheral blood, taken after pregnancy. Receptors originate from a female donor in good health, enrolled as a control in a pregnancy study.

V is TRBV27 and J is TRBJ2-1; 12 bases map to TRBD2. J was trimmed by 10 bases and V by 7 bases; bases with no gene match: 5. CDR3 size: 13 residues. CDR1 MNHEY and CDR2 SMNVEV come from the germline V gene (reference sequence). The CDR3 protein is CASKETSGGEQFF. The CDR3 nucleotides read TGTGCCAGCAAAGAGACTAGCGGGGGAGAGCAGTTCTTC.

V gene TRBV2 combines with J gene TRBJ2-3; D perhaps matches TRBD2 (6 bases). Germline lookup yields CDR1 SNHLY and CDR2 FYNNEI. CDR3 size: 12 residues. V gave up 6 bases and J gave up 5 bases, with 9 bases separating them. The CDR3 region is CASRLEGDTQYF. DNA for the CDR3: TGTGCCAGCAGGTTGGAGGGAGATACGCAGTATTTT.